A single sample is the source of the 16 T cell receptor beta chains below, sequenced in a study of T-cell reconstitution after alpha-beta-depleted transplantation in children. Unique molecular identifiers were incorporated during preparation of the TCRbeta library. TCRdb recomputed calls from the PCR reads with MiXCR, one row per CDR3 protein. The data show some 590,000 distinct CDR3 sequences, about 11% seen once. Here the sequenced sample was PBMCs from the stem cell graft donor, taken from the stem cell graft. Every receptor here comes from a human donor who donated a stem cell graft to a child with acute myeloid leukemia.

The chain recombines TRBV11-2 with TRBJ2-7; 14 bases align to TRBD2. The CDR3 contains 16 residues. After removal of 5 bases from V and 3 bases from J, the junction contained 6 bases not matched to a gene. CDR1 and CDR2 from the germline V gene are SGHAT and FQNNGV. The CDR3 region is CASSLGLAGVLYEQYF. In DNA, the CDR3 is TGTGCCAGCAGCCTGGGACTAGCGGGAGTCCTCTACGAGCAGTACTTC. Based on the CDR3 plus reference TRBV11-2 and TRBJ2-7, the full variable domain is EAGVAQSPRYKIIEKRQSVAFWCNPISGHATLYWYQQILGQGPKLLIQFQNNGVVDDSQLPKDRFSAERLKGVDSTLKIQPAKLEDSAVYLCASSLGLAGVLYEQYFGPGTRLTVT.

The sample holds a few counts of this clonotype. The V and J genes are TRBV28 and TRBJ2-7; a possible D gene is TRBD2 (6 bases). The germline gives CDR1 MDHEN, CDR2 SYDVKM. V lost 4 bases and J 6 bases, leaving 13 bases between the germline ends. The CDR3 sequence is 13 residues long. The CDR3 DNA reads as TGTGCCAGCAGTTGGGGGGATCCCCCCGAGCAGTACTTC. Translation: CASSWGDPPEQYF.

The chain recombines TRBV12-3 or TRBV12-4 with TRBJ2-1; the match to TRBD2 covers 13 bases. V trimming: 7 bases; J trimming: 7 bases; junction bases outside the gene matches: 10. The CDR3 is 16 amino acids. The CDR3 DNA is TGTGCCAGCATTGGGGGGACTAGCGGGATGAGGAATGAGCAGTTCTTC. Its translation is CASIGGTSGMRNEQFF.

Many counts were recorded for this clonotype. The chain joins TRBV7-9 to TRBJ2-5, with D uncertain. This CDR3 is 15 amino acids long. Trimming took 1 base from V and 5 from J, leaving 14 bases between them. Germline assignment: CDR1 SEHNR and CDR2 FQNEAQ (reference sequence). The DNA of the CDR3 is TGTGCCAGCAGCTTAGTTGGCGGCAGTATGGAGACCCAGTACTTC. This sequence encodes CASSLVGGSMETQYF.

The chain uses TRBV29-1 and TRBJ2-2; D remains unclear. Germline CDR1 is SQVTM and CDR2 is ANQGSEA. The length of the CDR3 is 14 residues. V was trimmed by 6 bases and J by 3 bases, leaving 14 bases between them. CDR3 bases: TGCAGCGTCCCTAGGCAGGCAGACACCGGGGAGCTGTTTTTT. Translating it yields CSVPRQADTGELFF.

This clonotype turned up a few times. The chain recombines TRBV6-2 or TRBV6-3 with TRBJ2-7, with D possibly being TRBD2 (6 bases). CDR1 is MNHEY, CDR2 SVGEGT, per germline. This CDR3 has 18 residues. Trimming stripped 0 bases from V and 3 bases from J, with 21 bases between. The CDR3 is CASSYSRDSLSRGYEQYF. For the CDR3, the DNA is TGTGCCAGCAGTTACTCAAGGGACTCATTATCCCGGGGCTACGAGCAGTACTTC.

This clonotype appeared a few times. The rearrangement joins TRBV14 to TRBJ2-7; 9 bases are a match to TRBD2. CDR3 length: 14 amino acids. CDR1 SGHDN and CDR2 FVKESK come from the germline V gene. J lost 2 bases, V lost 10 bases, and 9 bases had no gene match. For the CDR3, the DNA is TGTGCCACCGCGAGAGCGGGAGGACCCTACGAGCAGTACTTC. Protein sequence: CATARAGGPYEQYF. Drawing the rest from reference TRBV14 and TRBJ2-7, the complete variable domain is EAGVTQFPSHSVIEKGQTVTLRCDPISGHDNLYWYRRVMGKEIKFLLHFVKESKQDESGMPNNRFLAERTGGTYSTLKVQPAELEDSGVYFCATARAGGPYEQYFGPGTRLTVT.

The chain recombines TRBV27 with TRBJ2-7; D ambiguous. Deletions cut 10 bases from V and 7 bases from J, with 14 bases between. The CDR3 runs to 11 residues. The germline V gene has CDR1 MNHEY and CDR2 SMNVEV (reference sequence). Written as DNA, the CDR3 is TGTGCCACCGCTTCAAACGGGGAGCAGTACTTC. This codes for CATASNGEQYF.

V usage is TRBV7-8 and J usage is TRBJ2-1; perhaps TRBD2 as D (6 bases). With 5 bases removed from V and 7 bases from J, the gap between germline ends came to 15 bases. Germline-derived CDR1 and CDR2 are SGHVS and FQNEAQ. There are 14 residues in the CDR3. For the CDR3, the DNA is TGTGCCAGCAGCCCCACCCCGACTAGAAATGAGCAGTTCTTC. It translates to CASSPTPTRNEQFF.

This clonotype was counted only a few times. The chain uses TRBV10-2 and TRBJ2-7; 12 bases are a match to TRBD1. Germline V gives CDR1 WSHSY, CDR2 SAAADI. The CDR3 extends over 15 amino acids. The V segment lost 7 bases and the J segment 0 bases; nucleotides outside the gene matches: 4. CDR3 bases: TGCGCCAGCACGGGACAGGGGGCACTCTCCTACGAGCAGTACTTC. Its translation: CASTGQGALSYEQYF.

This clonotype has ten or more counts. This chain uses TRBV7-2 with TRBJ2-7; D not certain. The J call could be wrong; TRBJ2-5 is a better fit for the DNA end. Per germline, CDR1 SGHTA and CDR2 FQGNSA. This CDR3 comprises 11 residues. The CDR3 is CASSPGQTQYF. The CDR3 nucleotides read TGTGCCAGCAGCCCCGGGCAGACCCAGTACTTC.

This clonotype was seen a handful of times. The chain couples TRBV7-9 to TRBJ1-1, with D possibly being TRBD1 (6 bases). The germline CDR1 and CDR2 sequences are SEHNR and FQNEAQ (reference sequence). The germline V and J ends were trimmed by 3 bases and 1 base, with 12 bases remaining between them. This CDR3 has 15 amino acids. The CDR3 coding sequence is TGTGCCAGCAGCTTCCGGGGACAAGGGAACACTGAAGCTTTCTTT. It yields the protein CASSFRGQGNTEAFF. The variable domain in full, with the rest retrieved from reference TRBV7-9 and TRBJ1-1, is DTGVSQNPRHKITKRGQNVTFRCDPISEHNRLYWYRQTLGQGPEFLTYFQNEAQLEKSRLLSDRFSAERPKGSFSTLEIQRTEQGDSAMYLCASSFRGQGNTEAFFGQGTRLTVV.

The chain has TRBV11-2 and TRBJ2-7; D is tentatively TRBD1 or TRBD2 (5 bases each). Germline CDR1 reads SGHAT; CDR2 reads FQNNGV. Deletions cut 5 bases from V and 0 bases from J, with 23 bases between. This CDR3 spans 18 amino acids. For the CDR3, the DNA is TGTGCCAGCAGCCTAGGGGCACGGGGTCCCCTAAGCTCCTACGAGCAGTACTTC. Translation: CASSLGARGPLSSYEQYF.

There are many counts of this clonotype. The CDR3 nucleotides are TGCAGTGCTAGAGTTACTAGCGGGAGCGGAGAGACCCAGTACTTC. Its translation is CSARVTSGSGETQYF. The chain employs TRBV20-1 and TRBJ2-5; the match to TRBD2 covers 11 bases. Germline-derived CDR1 and CDR2 are DFQATT and SNEGSKA (reference sequence). V was pared by 1 base and J by 4 bases, with 5 bases of the junction left unmatched. The CDR3 consists of 15 residues.

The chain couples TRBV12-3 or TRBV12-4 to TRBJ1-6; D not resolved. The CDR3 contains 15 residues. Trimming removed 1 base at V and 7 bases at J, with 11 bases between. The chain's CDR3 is CASSLDPTPNSPLHF. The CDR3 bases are TGTGCCAGCAGTTTAGACCCCACCCCCAATTCACCCCTCCACTTT.

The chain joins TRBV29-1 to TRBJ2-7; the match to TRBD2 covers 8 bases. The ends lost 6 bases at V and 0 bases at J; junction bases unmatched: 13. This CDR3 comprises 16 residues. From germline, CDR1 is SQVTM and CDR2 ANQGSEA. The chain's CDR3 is CSVTPVAGGRSYEQYF. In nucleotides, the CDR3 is TGCAGCGTGACGCCTGTCGCGGGGGGCCGCTCCTACGAGCAGTACTTC.